This T cell receptor (beta chain) was recorded in a study of cytomegalovirus exposure and HLA in healthy donors. The study, taken as a whole, reports: Usually a TCR sequence was rare, but some public TCRs were found in many donors. In a later analysis, productive TCRs from donors in an Asian-associated ancestry cluster reportedly carried fewer N-insertions than the cohort mean. Several top significant clusters appeared, in a later analysis, to be linked to common viral pathogens.

With 60 Vbeta and 13 Jbeta primers, the PCR was carried out. Clones were read by immunoSEQ multiplex PCR, and TCRdb kept only the in-frame ones, dropping some. The data show around 120,000 clones, approximately 80% seen once. This clone was detected only a few times. Its antigen is not identified. Trimming removed 1 base from V and 4 bases from J, with 12 bases in between. The germline gives CDR1 LGHNA, CDR2 YNFKEQ. The CDR3 is made up of 15 amino acids. The V call is TRBV4-2, the J call TRBJ2-3, with D perhaps TRBD1 (6 bases). The source of this sequence is a man in his fifties in good health and CMV-seronegative. The source material was PBMCs. CDR3 nucleotide sequence: TGTGCCAGCAGCCAAGGAGGGGGAGAGGCAGATACGCAGTATTTT. Protein: CASSQGGGEADTQYF.